This paragraph reports one T cell receptor beta chain. While infection was still active, Seattle patients were enrolled and then followed longitudinally. Per the study methods: Cell counts per sample came from amplifying reference gene primers. Profiled with immunoSEQ multiplex PCR; TCRdb holds only in-frame clones, not every one. V and J calls and clone size are given by that table; D and trimming were obtained from the DNA. The data hold under 50,000 clones, with 70% to 90% observed a single time. This CDR3 region has 15 residues. V lost 5 bases and J lost 4; bases outside the gene matches: 6. Germline CDR1 and CDR2: SGHTA and FQGNSA. These data come from a study of blood T cell repertoires in COVID-19. At the level of the study: The analysed material was cDNA or gDNA that came from T cells, B-cell-depleted T cells, or PBMCs.

This chain links TRBV7-2 with TRBJ2-7, with 12 bases aligning to TRBD2. The clonotype was recovered from a man aged 60-69 years with COVID-19, enrolled during active disease. Source material: peripheral blood. The DNA of the CDR3 is TGTGCCAGCAGCACCCGACTAGCGGGAGAATACGAGCAGTACTTC. It translates to CASSTRLAGEYEQYF.